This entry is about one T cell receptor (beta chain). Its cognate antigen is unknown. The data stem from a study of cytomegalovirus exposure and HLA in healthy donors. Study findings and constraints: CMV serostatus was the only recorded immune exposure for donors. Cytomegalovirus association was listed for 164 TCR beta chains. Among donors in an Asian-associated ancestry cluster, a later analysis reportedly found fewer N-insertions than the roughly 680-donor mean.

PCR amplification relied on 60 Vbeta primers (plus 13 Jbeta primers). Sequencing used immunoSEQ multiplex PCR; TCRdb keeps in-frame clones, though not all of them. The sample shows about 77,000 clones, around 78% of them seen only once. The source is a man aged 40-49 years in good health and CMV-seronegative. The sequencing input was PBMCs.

In DNA form, the CDR3 reads TGTGCCAGCAGTTTGCGTGGTAGCGGGAGGTTGAGCTACAATGAGCAGTTCTTC. It encodes CASSLRGSGRLSYNEQFF. The V gene is TRBV27, the J gene TRBJ2-1; 10 bases agree with TRBD2. With V trimmed by 3 bases and J by 3 bases, 11 bases remained unmatched. The CDR3 is 18 amino acids. Germline lookup yields CDR1 MNHEY and CDR2 SMNVEV (reference sequence).